The entry below describes one TCR beta chain. Its antigen is undetermined. Co-extraction of RNA and DNA was performed on about 20-33 mg of unsorted bulk tissue. Researchers took samples from five separate regions of each tumor. This CDR3 is 17 amino acids long. Germline CDR1 ENHRY, CDR2 SYGVKD. Trimming shortened V by 2 bases and J by 1 base, and 15 bases separated the two germline ends. Total RNA amounting to roughly 450 ng was the source from which TCR beta cDNA was made with a constant-region primer. Slightly modified ARM-PCR, run as three nested multiplex PCR rounds, produced the TCR beta libraries. Two initial PCR rounds of around 10 cycles each paired TRBV1-TRBV30 forward primers with a C-beta reverse primer. From the multiplex PCR reads, TCRdb called clonotypes with MiXCR, one entry per CDR3 protein. The sample lists about 110,000 distinct CDR3 sequences, 55% to 75% occurring once. The data stem from a study of tumor-infiltrating lymphocytes in primary liver carcinoma. Regarding the study as a whole: Roughly 7.5-25% of top clones, and no more, occurred in all five tumor regions. Reduced overlap was seen in tumor-adjacent and tumor-blood pairs versus tumor region pairs.

The chain joins TRBV10-3 to TRBJ2-1; a possible D gene is TRBD1 (5 bases). The receptor was derived from a woman aged 60-70 years with primary liver carcinoma and hepatitis B virus infection. What was sequenced was liver tumor tissue from sampling region 1. The subset: tumor region T1, superior pole. CDR3 coding DNA: TGTGCCATCAGTGAGAGGGGTGGTGCGGATTCCTACAATGAGCAGTTCTTC. Translation: CAISERGGADSYNEQFF.